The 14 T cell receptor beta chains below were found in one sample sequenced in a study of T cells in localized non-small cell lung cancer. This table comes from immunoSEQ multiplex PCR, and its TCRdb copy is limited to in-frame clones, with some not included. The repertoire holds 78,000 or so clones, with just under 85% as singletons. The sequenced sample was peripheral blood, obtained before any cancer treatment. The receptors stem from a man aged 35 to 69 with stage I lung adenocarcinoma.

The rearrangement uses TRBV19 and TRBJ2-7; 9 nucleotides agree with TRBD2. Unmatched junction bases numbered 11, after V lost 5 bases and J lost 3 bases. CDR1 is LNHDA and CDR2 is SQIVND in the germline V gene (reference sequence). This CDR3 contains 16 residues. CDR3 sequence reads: CASSDTSGGTDYEQYF. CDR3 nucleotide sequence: TGTGCCAGTAGTGACACGAGCGGGGGGACCGACTACGAGCAGTACTTC.

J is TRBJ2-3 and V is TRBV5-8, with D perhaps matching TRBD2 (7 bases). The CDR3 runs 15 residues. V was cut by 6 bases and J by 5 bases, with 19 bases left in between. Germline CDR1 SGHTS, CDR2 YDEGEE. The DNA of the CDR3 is TGTGCCAGCAACGAAGCGGGGTGGGGACAAGATACGCAGTATTTT. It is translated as CASNEAGWGQDTQYF.

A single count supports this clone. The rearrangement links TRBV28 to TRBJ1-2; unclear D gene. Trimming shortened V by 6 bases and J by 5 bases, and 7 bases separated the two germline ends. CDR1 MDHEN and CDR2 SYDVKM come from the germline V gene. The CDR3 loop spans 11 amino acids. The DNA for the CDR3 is TGTGCCAGCAGACCTCATTATGGCTACACCTTC. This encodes CASRPHYGYTF.

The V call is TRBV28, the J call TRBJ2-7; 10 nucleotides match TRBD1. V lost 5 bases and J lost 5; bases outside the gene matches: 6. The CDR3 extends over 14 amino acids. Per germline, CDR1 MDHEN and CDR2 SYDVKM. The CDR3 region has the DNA TGTGCCAGCAGTCCTCGACAGGGGGCCGACGAGCAGTACTTC. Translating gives CASSPRQGADEQYF.

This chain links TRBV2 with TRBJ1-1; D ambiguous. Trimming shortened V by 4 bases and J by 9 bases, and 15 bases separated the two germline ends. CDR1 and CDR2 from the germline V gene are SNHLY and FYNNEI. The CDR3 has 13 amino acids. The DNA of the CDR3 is TGTGCCAGCAGTGTAAAGAGGGAGGTTCAAGCTTTCTTT. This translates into CASSVKREVQAFF.

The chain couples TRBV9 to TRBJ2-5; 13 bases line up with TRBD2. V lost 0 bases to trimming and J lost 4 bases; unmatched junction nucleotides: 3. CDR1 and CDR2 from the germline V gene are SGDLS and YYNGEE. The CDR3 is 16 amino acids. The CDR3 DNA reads TGTGCCAGCAGCGTAGAAACTAGCGGGGGGGTAGAGACCCAGTACTTC. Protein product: CASSVETSGGVETQYF.

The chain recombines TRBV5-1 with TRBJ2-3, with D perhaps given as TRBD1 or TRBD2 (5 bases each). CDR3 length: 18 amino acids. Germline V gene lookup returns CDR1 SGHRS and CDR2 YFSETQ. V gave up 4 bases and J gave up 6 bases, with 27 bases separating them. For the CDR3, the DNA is TGCGCCAGCAGCCCGAAGACGACCTCCGGGACCCCGGGGGATACGCAGTATTTT. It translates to CASSPKTTSGTPGDTQYF.

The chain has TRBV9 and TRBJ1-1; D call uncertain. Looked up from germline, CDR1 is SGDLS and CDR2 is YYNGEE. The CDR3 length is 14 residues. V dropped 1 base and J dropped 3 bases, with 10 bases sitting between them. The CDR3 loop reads CASSVKAGHTEAFF. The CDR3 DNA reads TGTGCCAGCAGCGTAAAGGCCGGGCACACTGAAGCTTTCTTT.

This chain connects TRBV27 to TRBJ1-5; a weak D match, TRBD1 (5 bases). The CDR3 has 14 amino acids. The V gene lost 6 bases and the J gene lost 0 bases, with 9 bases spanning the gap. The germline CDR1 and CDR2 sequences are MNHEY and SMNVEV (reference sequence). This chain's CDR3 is CASRNGGSNQPQHF. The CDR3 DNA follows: TGTGCCAGCAGAAACGGGGGTAGCAATCAGCCCCAGCATTTT.

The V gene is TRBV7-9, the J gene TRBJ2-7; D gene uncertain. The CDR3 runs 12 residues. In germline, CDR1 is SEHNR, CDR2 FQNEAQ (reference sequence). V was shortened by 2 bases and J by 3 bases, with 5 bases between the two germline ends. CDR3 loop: CASSLSNYEQYF. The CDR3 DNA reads TGTGCCAGCAGCTTAAGCAACTACGAGCAGTACTTC. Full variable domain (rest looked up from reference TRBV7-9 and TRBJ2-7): DTGVSQNPRHKITKRGQNVTFRCDPISEHNRLYWYRQTLGQGPEFLTYFQNEAQLEKSRLLSDRFSAERPKGSFSTLEIQRTEQGDSAMYLCASSLSNYEQYFGPGTRLTVT.

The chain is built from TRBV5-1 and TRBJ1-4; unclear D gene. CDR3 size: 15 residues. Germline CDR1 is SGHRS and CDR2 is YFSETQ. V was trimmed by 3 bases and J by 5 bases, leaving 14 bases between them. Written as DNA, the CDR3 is TGCGCCAGCAGCTCGGCCAGACTACCGAATGAAAAACTGTTTTTT. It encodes CASSSARLPNEKLFF.

CDR3 in amino acids: CASSASQFSGNTIYF. The CDR3 DNA reads as TGTGCCAGCAGTGCTAGCCAGTTCTCTGGAAACACCATATATTTT. The chain links TRBV7-9 to TRBJ1-3; D call uncertain. Germline CDR1 and CDR2: SEHNR and FQNEAQ (reference sequence). This CDR3 is 15 amino acids long. The V gene lost 6 bases and the J gene lost 0 bases, with 12 bases spanning the gap.

The CDR3 bases are TGTGCCAGCAGCTTAGTAAGGGCCAACGTCCTGACTTTC. Translation: CASSLVRANVLTF. V usage is TRBV7-2 and J usage is TRBJ2-6; D is undetermined. V lost 1 base, J lost 5 bases, and 3 bases lay in between. The CDR3 is 13 amino acids. CDR1 and CDR2 from the germline V gene are SGHTA and FQGNSA.

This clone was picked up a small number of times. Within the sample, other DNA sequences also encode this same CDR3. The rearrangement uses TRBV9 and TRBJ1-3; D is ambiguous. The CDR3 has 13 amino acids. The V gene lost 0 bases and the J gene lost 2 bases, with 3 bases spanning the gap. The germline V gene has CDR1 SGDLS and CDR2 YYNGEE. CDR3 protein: CASSVGTGNTIYF. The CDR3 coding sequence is TGTGCCAGCAGCGTAGGTACTGGAAACACCATATATTTT.